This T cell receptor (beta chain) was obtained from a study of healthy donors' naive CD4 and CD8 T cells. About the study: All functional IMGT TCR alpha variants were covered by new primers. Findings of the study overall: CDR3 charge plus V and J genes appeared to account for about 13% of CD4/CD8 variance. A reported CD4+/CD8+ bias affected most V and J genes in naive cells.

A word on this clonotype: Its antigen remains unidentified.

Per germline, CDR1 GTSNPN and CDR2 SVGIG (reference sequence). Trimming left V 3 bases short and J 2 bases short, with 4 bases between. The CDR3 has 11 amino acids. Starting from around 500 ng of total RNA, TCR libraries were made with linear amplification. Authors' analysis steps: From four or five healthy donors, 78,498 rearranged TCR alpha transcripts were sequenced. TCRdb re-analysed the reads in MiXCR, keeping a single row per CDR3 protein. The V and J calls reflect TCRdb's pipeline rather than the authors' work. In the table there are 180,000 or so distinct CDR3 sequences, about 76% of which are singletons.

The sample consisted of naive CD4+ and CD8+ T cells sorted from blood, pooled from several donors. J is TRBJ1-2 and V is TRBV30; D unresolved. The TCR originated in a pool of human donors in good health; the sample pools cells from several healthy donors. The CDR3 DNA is TGTGCCTGGAGCCTCAACTATGGCTACACCTTC. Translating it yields CAWSLNYGYTF.